Below, one T cell receptor (beta chain) is given with its context. With a constant-region primer, TCR beta cDNA was made from around 530 ng of total RNA. Three nested multiplex PCR rounds, a slightly modified ARM-PCR, produced the libraries for TCR beta. Each of the first two PCR rounds ran approximately 10 cycles with TRBV1-TRBV30 forward and C-beta reverse primers. In TCRdb, the multiplex PCR reads were re-called with MiXCR into one record per CDR3 protein. The sample yields approximately 110,000 distinct CDR3 sequences, around 60% seen once. This record comes from a study of tumor-infiltrating lymphocytes in primary liver carcinoma. Starting material for RNA and DNA co-extraction consisted of about 20-32 mg of unsorted bulk tissue. V lost 2 bases and J lost 1, with 12 bases in between. The CDR3 runs 15 residues. The V gene's germline CDR1 is SGHRS and CDR2 YFSETQ.

The sequenced sample was liver tumor tissue from sampling region 3. This sample's subset: tumor region T3, left-lateral pole. This TCR derives from a woman in her sixties or seventies with primary liver carcinoma and hepatitis B virus infection. This chain joins TRBV5-1 and TRBJ2-5; no definite D call. CDR3 residues: CASSFINPAQETQYF. CDR3 sequence (DNA): TGCGCCAGCAGCTTTATAAATCCGGCCCAAGAGACCCAGTACTTC.